In its sample, the clone carrying this T cell receptor beta chain was seen once. Its antigen is as yet unknown. The data are from a study of OX40 agonist ivuxolimab in advanced cancers. Study findings and constraints: Partial responders dosed at 0.1-3.0 mg/kg displayed clonal expansion ranking among the lowest.

Sequenced by immunoSEQ multiplex PCR; TCRdb stores in-frame clones only, minus some. The sample lists tens of thousands of clones, 80% to 95% occurring once. This material consisted of CD4+ or CD8+ T cells sorted from blood, taken in a trial of the OX40 agonist ivuxolimab. The TCR sequence derives from an adult with an advanced solid tumor such as melanoma, head and neck, liver or kidney cancer.

CDR3 DNA sequence: TGTGCCAGCAGACAACGACAGGGTTATCAGCCCCAGCATTTT. Residues: CASRQRQGYQPQHF. The chain recombines TRBV6-5 with TRBJ1-5; TRBD1 agrees at 7 bases. Germline V gives CDR1 MNHEY, CDR2 SVGAGI. The J segment lost 5 bases and the V segment lost 6 bases, leaving 7 bases of the junction unmatched. The CDR3 has 14 amino acids.